This T cell receptor beta chain was sequenced in a study of T cells after yellow fever vaccination. CDR1 and CDR2 (germline): SGHAT, FQNNGV. The CDR3 runs 16 residues. V trimming: 4 bases; J trimming: 3 bases; junction bases outside the gene matches: 11. This clonotype occurred a few times. One entry per CDR3 protein, called by TCRdb with MiXCR from the 5' RACE reads. The data show fewer than 350,000 distinct CDR3 sequences, 8.5% to 9% seen once. Sample: PBMCs, taken on the day of the first yellow fever vaccination. The V gene is TRBV11-2, the J gene TRBJ2-7; 8 nucleotides align to TRBD2. The sequence derives from a man between 18 and 35 years old who received the YFV17D yellow fever vaccine. The CDR3 loop reads CASSSRAGRGDYEQYF. The CDR3 nucleotides read TGTGCCAGCAGCTCCCGGGCAGGGCGGGGGGACTACGAGCAGTACTTC.